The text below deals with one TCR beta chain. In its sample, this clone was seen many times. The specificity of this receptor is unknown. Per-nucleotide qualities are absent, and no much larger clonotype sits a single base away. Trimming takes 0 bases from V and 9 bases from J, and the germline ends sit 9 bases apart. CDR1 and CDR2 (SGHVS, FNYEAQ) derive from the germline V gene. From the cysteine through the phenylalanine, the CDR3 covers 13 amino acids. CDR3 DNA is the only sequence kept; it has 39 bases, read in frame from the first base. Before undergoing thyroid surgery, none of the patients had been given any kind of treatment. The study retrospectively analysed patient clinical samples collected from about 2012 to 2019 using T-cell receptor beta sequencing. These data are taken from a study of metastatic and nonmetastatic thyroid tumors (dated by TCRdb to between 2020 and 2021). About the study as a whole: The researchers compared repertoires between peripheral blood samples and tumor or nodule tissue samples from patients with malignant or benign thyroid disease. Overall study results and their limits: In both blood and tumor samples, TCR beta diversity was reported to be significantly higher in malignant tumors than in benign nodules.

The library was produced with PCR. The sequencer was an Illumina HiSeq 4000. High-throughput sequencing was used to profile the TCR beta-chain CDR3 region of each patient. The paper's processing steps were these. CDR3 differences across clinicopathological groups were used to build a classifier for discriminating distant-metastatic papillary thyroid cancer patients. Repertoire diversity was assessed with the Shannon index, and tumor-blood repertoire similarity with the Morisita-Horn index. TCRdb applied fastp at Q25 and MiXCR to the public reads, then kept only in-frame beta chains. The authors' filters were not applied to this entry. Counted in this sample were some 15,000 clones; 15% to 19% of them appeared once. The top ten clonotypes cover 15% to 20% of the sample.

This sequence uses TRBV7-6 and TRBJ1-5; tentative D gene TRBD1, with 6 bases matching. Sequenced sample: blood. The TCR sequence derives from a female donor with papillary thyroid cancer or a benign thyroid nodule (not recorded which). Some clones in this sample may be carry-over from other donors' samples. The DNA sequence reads TGTGCCAGCAGCTTAGCGTCACAGGGGCCCCAGCATTTT. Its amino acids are CASSLASQGPQHF.